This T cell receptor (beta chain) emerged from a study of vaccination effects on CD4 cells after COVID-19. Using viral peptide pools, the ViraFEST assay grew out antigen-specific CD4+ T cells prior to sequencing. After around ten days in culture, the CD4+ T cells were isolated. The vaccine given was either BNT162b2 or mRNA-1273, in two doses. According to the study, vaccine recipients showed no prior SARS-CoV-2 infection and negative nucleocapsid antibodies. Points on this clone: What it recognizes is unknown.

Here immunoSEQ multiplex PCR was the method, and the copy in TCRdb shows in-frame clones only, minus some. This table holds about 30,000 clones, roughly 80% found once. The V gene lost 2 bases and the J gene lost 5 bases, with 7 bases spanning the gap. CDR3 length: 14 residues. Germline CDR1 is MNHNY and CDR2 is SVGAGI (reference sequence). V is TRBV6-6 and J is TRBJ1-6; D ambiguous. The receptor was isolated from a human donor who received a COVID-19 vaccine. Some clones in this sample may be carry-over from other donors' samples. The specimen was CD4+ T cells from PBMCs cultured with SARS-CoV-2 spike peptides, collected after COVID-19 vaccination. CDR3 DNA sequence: TGTGCCAGCAGTTACCGGCGGGATAATTCACCCCTCCACTTT. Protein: CASSYRRDNSPLHF.